Listed below are T cell receptor beta chains from one sample, sequenced in a study of cytomegalovirus exposure and HLA in healthy donors. The table came from immunoSEQ multiplex PCR; TCRdb's copy has only in-frame clones and leaves some out. The sample records about 98,000 clones, approximately 88% being singletons. Sequences were obtained from PBMCs. Source of these receptors: a woman aged 30 to 39 in good health and CMV-seronegative. CDR3s include the opening cysteine and the closing phenylalanine or tryptophan. A D gene is named only where the DNA matches it firmly. Rows may omit the clone size; those that give it use once, few, many or a size class.

clone size | D gene | J gene | V gene | CDR3 DNA | CDR3 protein
once | . | TRBJ2-7 | TRBV27 | TGTGCCAGCAGTTTATCTGGGCCCAACCGGTTCTCCTACGAGCAGTACTTC | CASSLSGPNRFSYEQYF
. | . | TRBJ2-5 | TRBV25-1 | TGTGCCAGCAGTGAAGCCCGACAGGTGACCCAGTACTTC | CASSEARQVTQYF
. | TRBD1 | TRBJ1-2 | TRBV7-8 | TGTGCCAGCAAAGGGGACAGGCCCCATGGCTACACCTTC | CASKGDRPHGYTF
. | . | TRBJ1-1 | TRBV6-5 | TGTGCCAGCAGTTATCATGGGGGCGCGGAAGCTTTCTTT | CASSYHGGAEAFF
. | . | TRBJ2-1 | TRBV9 | TGTGCCAGCAGCGTAGCTCGGCAGGGCTACAATGAGCAGTTCTTC | CASSVARQGYNEQFF
. | . | TRBJ1-5 | TRBV5-6 | TGTGCCAGCAGGGGACAACATAGCAATCAGCCCCAGCATTTT | CASRGQHSNQPQHF
. | . | TRBJ1-1 | TRBV4-3 | TGCGCCAGCAGCCAAGATACGATAGTCACTGAAGCTTTCTTT | CASSQDTIVTEAFF
. | . | TRBJ1-5 | TRBV4-2 | TGTGCCAGCAGCCAAGATAGAGGGAGAGGCAATCAGCCCCAGCATTTT | CASSQDRGRGNQPQHF
. | . | TRBJ1-4 | TRBV5-5 | TGTGCCAGCAGCTTCCCCGGGGAAAAACTGTTTTTT | CASSFPGEKLFF
. | . | TRBJ1-1 | TRBV7-2 | TGTGCCAGCAGCTTACTACAGGGTTGGACTGAAGCTTTCTTT | CASSLLQGWTEAFF
once | . | TRBJ2-7 | TRBV25-1 | TGTGCCAGCAAGGGGCGAGAGGAGCAGTACTTC | CASKGREEQYF
. | TRBD1 | TRBJ2-5 | TRBV6-1 | TGTGCCAGCAGCAAGACAGGGGGCGCAGAGACCCAGTACTTC | CASSKTGGAETQYF
once | . | TRBJ2-7 | TRBV2 | TGTGCCAGCAGCCAGAGCGCCGGCGAGCAGTACTTC | CASSQSAGEQYF
. | . | TRBJ2-3 | TRBV5-1 | TGCGCCAGCAGCTCCCCTACAGATACGCAGTATTTT | CASSSPTDTQYF
. | TRBD2 | TRBJ2-5 | TRBV4-1 | TGCGCCAGCAGCCAAGATACTAGCGGGAAGGGAGAGACCCAGTACTTC | CASSQDTSGKGETQYF
once | . | TRBJ1-1 | TRBV5-4 | TGTGCCAGCAGTGGTCCTCAGTACACTGAAGCTTTCTTT | CASSGPQYTEAFF
. | TRBD2 | TRBJ2-1 | TRBV11-2 | TGTGCCAGCAGCTCCCAGGGGTGGGGGACTAGAATGTCCTATGAGCAGTTCTTC | CASSSQGWGTRMSYEQFF
. | TRBD2 | TRBJ2-1 | TRBV5-1 | TGCGCCAGCAGCTGGACTCCGGGACTAGCGGGTTACAATGAGCAGTTCTTC | CASSWTPGLAGYNEQFF
. | TRBD1 | TRBJ2-7 | TRBV7-7 | TGTGCCAGCAGCTTAAGGACAGGGGGTAGCGAGCAGTACTTC | CASSLRTGGSEQYF
. | TRBD2 | TRBJ2-1 | TRBV7-3 | TGTGCCAGCAGCCCACTGCCCCGGGGGGTTTACAATGAGCAGTTCTTC | CASSPLPRGVYNEQFF
. | TRBD2 | TRBJ2-1 | TRBV27 | TGTGCCAGCAGGAGCGGGGGGGCCCTGGGGGAGCAGTTCTTC | CASRSGGALGEQFF
. | TRBD1 | TRBJ2-1 | TRBV5-1 | TGCGCCAGCAGTCCGACCGGGACAGGGTGGGATGAGCAGTTCTTC | CASSPTGTGWDEQFF
. | TRBD1 | TRBJ1-4 | TRBV28 | TGTGCCAGCAGTTTCCGGCAGGGGGCGATTCCAACTAATGAAAAACTGTTTTTT | CASSFRQGAIPTNEKLFF
. | TRBD2 | TRBJ2-3 | TRBV2 | TGTGCCAGCAGTGAATTACTAGCGGAGATCACAGATACGCAGTATTTT | CASSELLAEITDTQYF
. | . | TRBJ2-5 | TRBV7-2 | TGTGCCAGCAACCTGCTGGGGGCGTCAGAGACCCAGTACTTC | CASNLLGASETQYF
. | TRBD2 | TRBJ2-7 | TRBV10-1 | TGCGCCAGCGGGACTAGCGGAAACTACGAGCAGTACTTC | CASGTSGNYEQYF
. | . | TRBJ1-1 | TRBV6-5 | TGTGCCAGCATCCTGCCAGGGATGGCTGAAGCTTTCTTT | CASILPGMAEAFF
. | . | TRBJ2-6 | TRBV7-7 | TGTGCCAGCAGCCCCGCAGGGAATGGGGCCAACGTCCTGACTTTC | CASSPAGNGANVLTF
. | . | TRBJ1-1 | TRBV5-5 | TGTGCCAGCAGCTTGGACGGGTGGGGGCAAGCTTTCTTT | CASSLDGWGQAFF
few | . | TRBJ2-7 | TRBV5-5 | TGTGCCAGCCGGACTCCTTTGGACGAGCAGTACTTC | CASRTPLDEQYF
once | . | TRBJ2-6 | TRBV19 | TGTGCCAGTAGTATAGCGGGTTCTGGGGCCAACGTCCTGACTTTC | CASSIAGSGANVLTF
. | TRBD1 | TRBJ1-5 | TRBV27 | TGTGCCAGCAGCAGGGGACAGGGAGAGAATCAGCCCCAGCATTTT | CASSRGQGENQPQHF
. | . | TRBJ2-3 | TRBV7-9 | TGTGCCAGCAGTCTGAACTCAGGTTCTAGCACAGATACGCAGTATTTT | CASSLNSGSSTDTQYF
. | TRBD1 | TRBJ1-1 | TRBV6-5 | TGTGCCAGCAGATCCGGGACAGGGGTCTATGAAGCTTTCTTT | CASRSGTGVYEAFF
. | TRBD2 | TRBJ2-2 | TRBV27 | TGTGCCAGCAGGGCCGGGAGGGTCCCGGCCGGGGAGCTGTTTTTT | CASRAGRVPAGELFF
. | . | TRBJ2-3 | TRBV4-3 | TGCGCCAGCAGCCCGGCAGGGGCCGGTATAGATACGCAGTATTTT | CASSPAGAGIDTQYF
. | . | TRBJ2-3 | TRBV7-9 | TGTGCCAGCAGCGCCCCAGACCCAGCGACAGATACGCAGTATTTT | CASSAPDPATDTQYF
. | TRBD1 | TRBJ1-2 | TRBV11-2 | TGTGCCAGCAGCTTAGGCCGGGACAGGGGAAGATTAGGCTACACCTTC | CASSLGRDRGRLGYTF
few | . | TRBJ1-1 | TRBV5-5 | TGTGCCAGCAGTCCCGTCTCAACGGGCACTGAAGCTTTCTTT | CASSPVSTGTEAFF
. | . | TRBJ2-7 | TRBV4-2 | TGTGCCAGCAGCCAAGAACCCGAGGGGAGGTACGAGCAGTACTTC | CASSQEPEGRYEQYF
once | TRBD1 | TRBJ1-2 | TRBV7-8 | TGTGCCAGCAGCCTTGGACAGGGTGCAGTCTACACCTTC | CASSLGQGAVYTF
. | . | TRBJ2-2 | TRBV11-2 | TGTGCCAGCAGCCTTGACAGAATAACCATCGGGGAGCTGTTTTTT | CASSLDRITIGELFF
. | TRBD1 | TRBJ1-2 | TRBV18 | TGTGCCAGCTCACCGCGGACAGGGATCGATTCGGGCTACACCTTC | CASSPRTGIDSGYTF
. | . | TRBJ2-7 | TRBV27 | TGTGCCAGCAGTTTAGGGCACCCGCGCGAGCAGTACTTC | CASSLGHPREQYF
. | . | TRBJ2-7 | TRBV18 | TGTGCCAGCTCACCCCTTGGTCCAGGGCAGGTTAGCTCCTACGAGCAGTACTTC | CASSPLGPGQVSSYEQYF
. | . | TRBJ2-5 | TRBV11-2 | TGTGCCAGCAGCTTAAATATCCCCGGGGAGACCCAGTACTTC | CASSLNIPGETQYF
. | . | TRBJ1-1 | TRBV19 | TGTGCCAGTAGTATTGGTATCACAGGGTGGACTGAAGCTTTCTTT | CASSIGITGWTEAFF
. | TRBD2 | TRBJ2-1 | TRBV5-1 | TGCGCCAGCAGCCCGGGACTAGCGGGAATAAAAACTGACAATGAGCAGTTCTTC | CASSPGLAGIKTDNEQFF
. | . | TRBJ2-1 | TRBV7-2 | TGTGCCAGCAGCTTAGGCGGACAGTCGAGTTGGCAGTTCTTC | CASSLGGQSSWQFF